This record covers a single T cell receptor (beta chain). The antigen is undetermined. The sample belongs to a study of blood T cells in healthy people across ages. The individuals who served as donors were healthy Caucasians living in Russia, aged roughly 6 to 95. Study results and caveats: There was no known CMV status for donors, so expanded clonotype changes were possibly confounded. Higher diversity, along with more naive CD4+ cells, distinguished long-lived donors from aged donors.

Using a J-beta primer mix together with a sample-barcoded 5' primer, a second PCR was run for 7 to 11 cycles. TCRdb called the 5' RACE reads again in MiXCR, with one record for every CDR3 protein. The sample yields about 640,000 distinct CDR3 sequences, less than 45% seen once. Losses at the gene ends were 6 bases for V and 4 bases for J; bases not matched to a gene: 6. Germline-derived CDR1 and CDR2 are MNHEY and SMNVEV (reference sequence). CDR3 size: 14 residues. The TCR originated in a man older than 75 in good health. The sequenced material came from blood. V gene TRBV27 combines with J gene TRBJ2-7; TRBD1 matches 10 bases. The CDR3 region is CASRDWDRGYEQYF. In nucleotides, the CDR3 is TGTGCCAGCAGGGACTGGGACAGGGGTTACGAGCAGTACTTC.